This T cell receptor beta chain was captured by sequencing in a study of tumor and adjacent non-tumor tissue in lung cancer. Study-wide context: Aged about 30 to 76 years, patients included roughly 10 men and 4 to 6 women with stage I to III disease.

The CDR3 is made up of 13 amino acids. Germline V gene sequence: CDR1 MNHEY, CDR2 SVGAGI. Remarks on this clonotype: Antigen: not known. A much bigger clone sits one base away, suggesting this may be a read error.

Study-wide points: Tumor repertoires had a smaller top 100 clone share than normal lung. Significantly higher TCR diversity was found in tumor than normal lung.

No cell sorting was done before RNA was extracted from the tissue. Chemotherapy-naive patients with new lung cancer underwent thoracic surgery in China, August–November 2014. A modified ARM-PCR protocol with three rounds of nested PCR amplified TCRbeta. TCRdb itself ran the multiplex PCR reads through MiXCR, one entry per CDR3 protein. Of 120,000 or so distinct CDR3 sequences listed, 66% are singletons. The sequence came from a man aged 25-45 years with non-small cell lung cancer. Sequencing was performed on lung tumor tissue. This rearrangement joins TRBV6-5 to TRBJ2-5; either TRBD1 or TRBD2 may fit D (6 bases each). The CDR3 spells CACSPGADGTQYF. DNA for the CDR3: TGTGCCTGCAGTCCGGGGGCCGACGGGACCCAGTACTTC.